The 6 T cell receptor beta chains below were found in one sample sequenced in a study of blood T cell repertoires in COVID-19. The assay was immunoSEQ multiplex PCR, and TCRdb's table has in-frame clones only and misses some. The table lists 95,000 to 120,000 clones, 65% to 80% of them singletons. Specimen: peripheral blood. The source of these receptors is a woman between 35 and 50 years old with acute or convalescent COVID-19.

J is TRBJ1-2 and V is TRBV9; D may be TRBD1 (5 bases). This CDR3 contains 14 residues. CDR1 and CDR2 (germline): SGDLS, YYNGEE. The V and J ends lost 4 bases and 6 bases respectively, with 16 bases between them. The DNA for the CDR3 is TGTGCCAGCAGCTCCCGGACCAGGGAGGATGGCTACACCTTC. It is translated as CASSSRTREDGYTF.

This clone was counted a single time. The chain carries TRBV5-1 and TRBJ2-6, with a possible D match to TRBD2 (5 bases). From germline, CDR1 is SGHRS and CDR2 YFSETQ. The germline V and J ends were trimmed by 3 bases and 0 bases, with 10 bases remaining between them. The CDR3 totals 16 residues. The CDR3 DNA follows: TGCGCCAGCAGCTCCGGACTCGTCTCTGGGGCCAACGTCCTGACTTTC. It yields the protein CASSSGLVSGANVLTF.

This clone appeared a single time. The chain joins TRBV30 to TRBJ1-5; D is unresolved. Trimming left V 0 bases short and J 11 bases short, with 20 bases between. The CDR3 contains 15 residues. CDR1 is GTSNPN, CDR2 SVGIG, per germline (reference sequence). CDR3 loop: CAWSVGLGLVEAQHF. CDR3 nucleotide sequence: TGTGCCTGGAGTGTAGGACTCGGGTTGGTTGAAGCCCAGCATTTT.

V gene TRBV6-5 combines with J gene TRBJ2-5, with D perhaps TRBD2 (5 bases). The CDR3 runs to 13 residues. The V end was cut by 2 bases, the J end by 2 bases, with 6 bases between. Germline values: CDR1 MNHEY, CDR2 SVGAGI. The CDR3 region is CASSYGEQETQYF. The CDR3 nucleotides read TGTGCCAGCAGTTACGGGGAGCAAGAGACCCAGTACTTC.

The sample holds one count of this clone. The J gene is TRBJ2-3, the V gene TRBV10-2, with a tentative D call TRBD2 (7 bases). V dropped 2 bases and J dropped 3 bases, with 12 bases sitting between them. The CDR3 length is 15 residues. The germline V gene encodes CDR1 WSHSY and CDR2 SAAADI. CDR3 loop: CASSEGGAVTDTQYF. The CDR3 DNA is TGCGCCAGCAGTGAGGGGGGGGCCGTGACAGATACGCAGTATTTT.

As DNA, the CDR3 is TGTGCCAGCAGCGACCTACAGGGCCACTCCTACGAGCAGTACTTC. Protein sequence: CASSDLQGHSYEQYF. The chain couples TRBV7-9 to TRBJ2-7, with D maybe TRBD1 (6 bases). V dropped 5 bases and J dropped 0 bases, with 14 bases sitting between them. The CDR3 is 15 amino acids. Germline CDR1 and CDR2: SEHNR and FQNEAQ (reference sequence).